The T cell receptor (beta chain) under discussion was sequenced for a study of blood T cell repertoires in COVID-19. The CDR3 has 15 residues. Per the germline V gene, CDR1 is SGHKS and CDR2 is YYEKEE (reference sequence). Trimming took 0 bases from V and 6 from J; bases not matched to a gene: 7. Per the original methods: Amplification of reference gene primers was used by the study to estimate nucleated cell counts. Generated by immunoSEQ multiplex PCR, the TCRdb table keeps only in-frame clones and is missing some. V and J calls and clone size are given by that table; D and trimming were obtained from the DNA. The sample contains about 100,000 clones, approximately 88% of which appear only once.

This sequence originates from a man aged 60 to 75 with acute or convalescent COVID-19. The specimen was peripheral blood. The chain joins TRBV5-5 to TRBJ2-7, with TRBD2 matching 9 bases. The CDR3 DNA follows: TGTGCCAGCAGCTTGGACGTCGCGGGAGGGCGCGAGCAGTACTTC. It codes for CASSLDVAGGREQYF.